The 26 T cell receptor beta chains listed next were all sequenced from one sample in a study of blood T cell repertoires in COVID-19. Some clones are missing from TCRdb's copy, which holds only in-frame ones; the method was immunoSEQ multiplex PCR. The sample shows 150,000 to 180,000 clones, around 82% of them seen only once. Sequencing used peripheral blood. These receptors were obtained from a man aged 60 to 69 with COVID-19, enrolled during active disease.

This clone was seen a single time. The chain employs TRBV18 and TRBJ1-1; 10 nucleotides line up with TRBD1. Germline CDR1 KGHSH, CDR2 LQKENI. Trimming removed 8 bases from V and 5 bases from J; junction bases left unmatched: 11. This CDR3 comprises 15 residues. The CDR3 nucleotides are TGTGCCAGCGAGAGGACAGGGGGACGTCGGACTGAAGCTTTCTTT. It is translated as CASERTGGRRTEAFF.

V and J are TRBV3-1 (or the pseudogene TRBV3-2) and TRBJ2-6, with TRBD2 as a possible D gene (6 bases). This CDR3 spans 15 amino acids. Per germline, CDR1 LGHDT and CDR2 YNNKEL (reference sequence). The V and J ends lost 3 bases and 9 bases respectively, with 15 bases between them. Written as DNA, the CDR3 is TGTGCCAGCAGCCACCCATTTGGGGGAGGCAACGTCCTGACTTTC. It is translated as CASSHPFGGGNVLTF.

The CDR3: CASSMGGIGANVLTF. CDR3 in DNA: TGTGCCAGTAGTATGGGAGGGATCGGGGCCAACGTCCTGACTTTC. This chain links TRBV19 with TRBJ2-6, with 7 bases aligning to TRBD2. The CDR3 spans 15 residues. The germline V gene has CDR1 LNHDA and CDR2 SQIVND (reference sequence). The J segment lost 4 bases and the V segment lost 3 bases, leaving 3 bases of the junction unmatched.

The J gene is TRBJ2-1, the V gene TRBV19; a possible D gene is TRBD2 (7 bases). The length of the CDR3 is 16 residues. Germline CDR1 LNHDA, CDR2 SQIVND (reference sequence). Trimming took off 5 bases at V and 8 bases at J, with 22 bases between the two ends. The CDR3 reads CASSSLGGGPVDEQFF. The CDR3 DNA sequence: TGTGCCAGTAGTTCCCTAGGGGGGGGGCCGGTGGATGAGCAGTTCTTC.

The chain employs TRBV9 and TRBJ2-1, with 8 nucleotides matching TRBD2. The CDR3 spans 14 residues. CDR1 and CDR2 (germline): SGDLS, YYNGEE. Germline trimming cut 5 bases from V and 7 bases from J; bases unmatched to any gene: 8. The CDR3 reads CASRAGTSNNEQFF. CDR3 DNA sequence: TGTGCCAGCAGGGCCGGGACTAGTAATAATGAGCAGTTCTTC.

The chain couples TRBV25-1 to TRBJ1-1, with TRBD1 as a possible D gene (6 bases). Trimming stripped 2 bases from V and 0 bases from J, with 7 bases between. From germline, CDR1 is MGHDK and CDR2 SYGVNS. The CDR3 runs to 14 residues. The CDR3: CASSETGMNTEAFF. As DNA, the CDR3 is TGTGCCAGCAGTGAAACAGGGATGAACACTGAAGCTTTCTTT.

The chain has TRBV12-3 or TRBV12-4 and TRBJ1-2; no reliable D call. The CDR3 is made up of 12 amino acids. V dropped 3 bases and J dropped 10 bases, with 12 bases sitting between them. In nucleotides, the CDR3 is TGTGCCAGCAGTTTCGAGAGGGCTTACTACACCTTC. Translation: CASSFERAYYTF.

V gene TRBV10-3 combines with J gene TRBJ1-2, with D possibly being TRBD1 (6 bases). V lost 0 bases and J lost 4, with 12 bases in between. Germline V gene lookup returns CDR1 ENHRY and CDR2 SYGVKD. CDR3 length: 15 amino acids. The CDR3 DNA follows: TGTGCCATCAGTGAGTCGAACGGGGGGCCCTATGGCTACACCTTC. The encoded protein is CAISESNGGPYGYTF.

This chain joins TRBV18 and TRBJ2-1; TRBD1 matches at 11 bases. Germline-derived CDR1 and CDR2 are KGHSH and LQKENI. This CDR3 is built from 18 residues. Trimming removed 2 bases from V and 0 bases from J; junction bases left unmatched: 6. The CDR3 sequence: CASSPRTGGLSSYNEQFF. Here the CDR3 DNA reads TGTGCCAGCTCACCAAGGACAGGGGGCCTGAGCTCCTACAATGAGCAGTTCTTC.

The V call is TRBV5-1, the J call TRBJ1-2, with 9 bases that match TRBD1. The V segment lost 4 bases and the J segment 2 bases; nucleotides outside the gene matches: 3. CDR1 SGHRS and CDR2 YFSETQ come from the germline V gene. This CDR3 is built from 14 residues. In DNA form, the CDR3 reads TGCGCCAGCAGCGCAGGACAGGGGAACTATGGCTACACCTTC. Translated: CASSAGQGNYGYTF. Full variable domain (rest looked up from reference TRBV5-1 and TRBJ1-2): KAGVTQTPRYLIKTRGQQVTLSCSPISGHRSVSWYQQTPGQGLQFLFEYFSETQRNKGNFPGRFSGRQFSNSRSEMNVSTLELGDSALYLCASSAGQGNYGYTFGSGTRLTVV.

The J gene is TRBJ1-1, the V gene TRBV12-3 or TRBV12-4; D unresolved. The CDR3 covers 12 residues. V lost 4 bases and J lost 8, with 11 bases in between. The CDR3 spells CASSSRALEAFF. The CDR3 DNA is TGTGCCAGCAGTTCCCGAGCATTGGAAGCTTTCTTT.

The gene calls are TRBV9 and TRBJ2-3, with 7 bases that match TRBD2. Germline values: CDR1 SGDLS, CDR2 YYNGEE. Unmatched junction bases numbered 7, after V lost 3 bases and J lost 0 bases. This CDR3 spans 16 amino acids. CDR3 amino acids: CASSARGTVSTDTQYF. The CDR3 DNA reads as TGTGCCAGCAGCGCGCGGGGGACTGTTAGCACAGATACGCAGTATTTT.

This chain uses TRBV4-3 with TRBJ1-2; tentative D call: TRBD1 (5 bases). Trimming took off 0 bases at V and 5 bases at J, with 13 bases between the two ends. The CDR3 runs 15 residues. CDR1 and CDR2 (germline): LGHNA, YSLEER. The CDR3 coding sequence is TGCGCCAGCAGCCAAGATCCGCAGGGATCTTATGGCTACACCTTC. Translation gives CASSQDPQGSYGYTF.

The chain employs TRBV7-3 and TRBJ2-7, with 9 bases lining up with TRBD2. Germline loops: CDR1 SGHTA, CDR2 FQGTGA. The CDR3 runs to 15 residues. The junction had 5 bases not matched to a gene; V was cut back by 2 bases and J by 3 bases. DNA of the CDR3: TGTGCCAGCAGCTTACCCGCGGGGGGGAACTACGAGCAGTACTTC. It codes for CASSLPAGGNYEQYF.

This chain links TRBV7-6 with TRBJ2-1; D unclear. This CDR3 has 15 residues. CDR1 and CDR2 (germline): SGHVS, FNYEAQ. V was pared by 1 base and J by 5 bases, with 12 bases between. The CDR3 is CASSLGADGHNEQFF. The CDR3 DNA is TGTGCCAGCAGCTTAGGGGCTGATGGCCACAATGAGCAGTTCTTC.

The V gene is TRBV27, the J gene TRBJ1-2; no definite D call. CDR3 length: 14 amino acids. The germline V gene has CDR1 MNHEY and CDR2 SMNVEV (reference sequence). V dropped 6 bases and J dropped 5 bases, with 16 bases sitting between them. Here the CDR3 reads CASRGRAGSYGYTF. DNA of the CDR3: TGTGCCAGCAGAGGGCGGGCCGGATCGTATGGCTACACCTTC.

There are a few counts of this clone. The chain links TRBV5-1 to TRBJ2-7, with 8 bases lining up with TRBD1. Germline CDR1 is SGHRS and CDR2 is YFSETQ. The CDR3 is 15 amino acids. V shed 0 bases, J shed 4 bases, and the junction held 6 bases outside the gene matches. The CDR3 nucleotides read TGCGCCAGCAGCTTGGTGGGACAGGCTCAATACGAGCAGTACTTC. It is translated as CASSLVGQAQYEQYF.

The chain recombines TRBV6-2 or TRBV6-3 with TRBJ2-5, with 7 nucleotides matching TRBD1. Germline-derived CDR1 and CDR2 are MNHEY and SVGEGT. Trimming removed 2 bases from V and 3 bases from J; junction bases left unmatched: 3. The CDR3 loop spans 14 amino acids. CDR3 sequence: CASSYLGTEETQYF. The CDR3 DNA follows: TGTGCCAGCAGTTACCTAGGGACAGAAGAGACCCAGTACTTC.

This rearrangement joins TRBV11-2 to TRBJ2-5; weak D call: TRBD1 (6 bases). Germline V CDR1 and CDR2: SGHAT, FQNNGV. This CDR3 comprises 14 residues. Trimming cost V 2 bases and J 4 bases, with 11 bases left between them. CDR3: CASSLSQGRETQYF. CDR3 bases: TGTGCCAGCAGCTTATCACAGGGCAGAGAGACCCAGTACTTC.

The chain joins TRBV28 to TRBJ1-2, with 7 bases identical to TRBD1. The junction had 6 bases not matched to a gene; V was cut back by 5 bases and J by 6 bases. Germline V lookup: CDR1 MDHEN, CDR2 SYDVKM. The CDR3 has 13 amino acids. CDR3 region: CASSQDRDHGYTF. Here the CDR3 DNA reads TGTGCCAGCAGTCAAGACAGGGACCATGGCTACACCTTC.

The CDR3 is CASSYSAGIDYGYTF. The CDR3, as DNA: TGTGCCAGCAGTTACTCGGCAGGGATTGACTATGGCTACACCTTC. The chain recombines TRBV6-6 with TRBJ1-2; D might be TRBD1 (5 bases). The germline V gene encodes CDR1 MNHNY and CDR2 SVGAGI (reference sequence). The CDR3 sequence is 15 residues long. Trimming removed 0 bases from V and 3 bases from J, with 11 bases in between.

This clone was observed at least ten times. This rearrangement joins TRBV20-1 to TRBJ1-2; maybe TRBD1 (5 bases). This CDR3 is 11 amino acids long. Germline CDR1 and CDR2: DFQATT and SNEGSKA (reference sequence). V was clipped by 6 bases and J by 8 bases, with 13 bases between them. CDR3 DNA sequence: TGCAGTGCGGGCAGGGCTGGCGGCTACACCTTC. Protein sequence: CSAGRAGGYTF.

The chain couples TRBV13 to TRBJ1-1; TRBD1 agrees at 8 bases. The trim removed 3 bases at V and 6 bases at J, leaving 3 bases unmatched. Germline assignment: CDR1 PRHDT and CDR2 FYEKMQ (reference sequence). The CDR3 totals 13 residues. CDR3 sequence reads: CASSFGQGPEAFF. The CDR3 DNA reads TGTGCCAGCAGCTTTGGACAGGGTCCTGAAGCTTTCTTT.

This sequence joins TRBV5-1 and TRBJ1-1; the match to TRBD1 covers 12 bases. V trimming: 4 bases; J trimming: 5 bases; junction bases outside the gene matches: 3. CDR1 SGHRS and CDR2 YFSETQ come from the germline V gene. The CDR3 spans 14 residues. The DNA of the CDR3 is TGCGCCAGCAGCGGGGACAGGGGGCGGACTGAAGCTTTCTTT. It translates to CASSGDRGRTEAFF.

V is TRBV27 and J is TRBJ1-5, with 10 bases lining up with TRBD1. Germline assignment: CDR1 MNHEY and CDR2 SMNVEV (reference sequence). The junction had 6 bases not matched to a gene; V was cut back by 6 bases and J by 4 bases. This CDR3 spans 15 amino acids. CDR3 loop: CASRGRDRGNQPQHF. Written as DNA, the CDR3 is TGTGCCAGCAGGGGCCGGGACAGGGGTAATCAGCCCCAGCATTTT.

This chain links TRBV10-3 with TRBJ1-2; 8 bases match TRBD1. The CDR3 loop spans 13 amino acids. The V gene end was trimmed by 7 bases and the J gene end by 4 bases; junction bases not matched to a gene: 5. Germline CDR1 and CDR2: ENHRY and SYGVKD. The CDR3 is CAINPGGSYGYTF. The CDR3 DNA sequence: TGTGCCATCAACCCAGGGGGCAGCTATGGCTACACCTTC.